This entry describes one T cell receptor beta chain. The data belong to a study of blood T cell repertoires in COVID-19. Across the whole study: COVID-19 samples, acute and convalescent, were from the United States, Italy and Spain. PBMCs, B-cell-depleted T cells, or T cells were the source of the cDNA or gDNA that made up the material.

Germline-derived CDR1 and CDR2 are MNHEY and SVGAGI. The CDR3 loop spans 16 amino acids. Trimming took 4 bases from V and 2 from J, leaving 14 bases between them. In the authors' workflow: Amplification with reference gene primers provided the estimates of nucleated cell counts. Profiled with immunoSEQ multiplex PCR; TCRdb holds only in-frame clones, not every one. Clone size and V and J calls were adopted from that table, with D and trimming inferred from the DNA. This sample has 150,000 to 200,000 clones; approximately 90% occur once, and the top ten carry approximately 0.48%. This chain links TRBV6-5 with TRBJ1-4, with D perhaps TRBD1 (6 bases). Sequenced sample: peripheral blood. The sequence was collected from a man aged 50-59 years with acute or convalescent COVID-19. CDR3: CASSLGGVATNEKLFF. DNA of the CDR3: TGTGCCAGCAGTTTAGGGGGGGTAGCGACTAATGAAAAACTGTTTTTT.